Included here is one TCR beta chain sequence, with context. Its antigen is undetermined. RNA extraction was followed by reverse transcription into cDNA, which acted as the sequencing template. Clones were sequenced by immunoSEQ multiplex PCR, and TCRdb holds only the in-frame ones, with some missing. Among about 140,000 clones listed, 45% to 60% were seen once. Noted treatment: oral pan-JAK inhibitor, 5-10 mg twice daily. Researchers gathered lesional scalp punch biopsies and peripheral blood from patients with alopecia areata. These data come from a study of CD8+ T cells in alopecia areata. General observations from the study: Throughout tofacitinib, many expanded lesional clones continued to persist in scalp and blood. Tofacitinib significantly reduced both scalp clonality and expanded CD8+ clones among the top 100.

Trimming shortened V by 5 bases and J by 0 bases, and 17 bases separated the two germline ends. This CDR3 contains 18 residues. Germline V CDR1 and CDR2: SGHVT, SQSDAQ. This TCR came from a human donor with alopecia areata. Sequenced material: CD8+ T cells sorted from blood, taken at week 4, from a patient treated with tofacitinib. The rearrangement uses TRBV7-4 and TRBJ2-6, with D perhaps TRBD1 or TRBD2 (6 bases each). CDR3 nucleotides: TGTGCCAGCAGCCACGGGGGACATAAAGACTCTGGGGCCAACGTCCTGACTTTC. Its translation is CASSHGGHKDSGANVLTF.